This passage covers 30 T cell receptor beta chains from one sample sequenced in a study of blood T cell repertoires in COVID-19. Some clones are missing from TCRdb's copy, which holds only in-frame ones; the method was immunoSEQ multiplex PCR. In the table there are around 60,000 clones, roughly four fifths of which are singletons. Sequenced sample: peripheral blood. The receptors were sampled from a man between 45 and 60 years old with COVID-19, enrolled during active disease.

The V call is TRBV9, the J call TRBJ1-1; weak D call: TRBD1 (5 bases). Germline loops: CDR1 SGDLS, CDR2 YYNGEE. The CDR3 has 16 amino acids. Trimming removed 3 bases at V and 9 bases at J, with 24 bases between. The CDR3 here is CASSATPGPRQSKAFF. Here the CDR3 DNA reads TGTGCCAGCAGCGCGACACCTGGGCCCCGACAGTCGAAAGCTTTCTTT.

CDR3 coding DNA: TGTGCCAGCAGCGTAGTGGCTAGCGGGTCTCGTGAGCAGTTCTTC. Its protein is CASSVVASGSREQFF. V usage is TRBV9 and J usage is TRBJ2-1; 8 nucleotides align to TRBD2. This CDR3 has 15 amino acids. Germline CDR1 is SGDLS and CDR2 is YYNGEE. J lost 9 bases, V lost 0 bases, and 8 bases had no gene match.

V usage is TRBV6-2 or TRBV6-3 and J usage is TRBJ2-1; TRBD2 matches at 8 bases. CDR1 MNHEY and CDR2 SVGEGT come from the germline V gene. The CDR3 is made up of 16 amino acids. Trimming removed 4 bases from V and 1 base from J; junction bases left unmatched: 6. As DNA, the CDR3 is TGTGCCAGCAGTTCGAGGCTAGCGGGTTCCTACAATGAGCAGTTCTTC. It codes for CASSSRLAGSYNEQFF.

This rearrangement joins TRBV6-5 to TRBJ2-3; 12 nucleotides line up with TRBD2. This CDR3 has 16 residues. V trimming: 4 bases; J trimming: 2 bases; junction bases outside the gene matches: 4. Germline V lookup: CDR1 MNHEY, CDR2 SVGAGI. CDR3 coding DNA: TGTGCCAGCAGTTCTAGCGGGAGGGCTTCCACAGATACGCAGTATTTT. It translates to CASSSSGRASTDTQYF.

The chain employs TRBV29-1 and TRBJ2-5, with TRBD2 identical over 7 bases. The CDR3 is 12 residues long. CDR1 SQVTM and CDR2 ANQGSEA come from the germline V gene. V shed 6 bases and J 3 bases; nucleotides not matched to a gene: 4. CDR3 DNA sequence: TGCAGCGTGGGGAGGGGTAAAGAGACCCAGTACTTC. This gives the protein CSVGRGKETQYF.

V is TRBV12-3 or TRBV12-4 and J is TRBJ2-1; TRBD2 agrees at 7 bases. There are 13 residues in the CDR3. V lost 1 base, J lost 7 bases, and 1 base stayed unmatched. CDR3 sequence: CASSLGAGNEQFF. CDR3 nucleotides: TGTGCCAGCAGTTTAGGAGCGGGGAATGAGCAGTTCTTC.

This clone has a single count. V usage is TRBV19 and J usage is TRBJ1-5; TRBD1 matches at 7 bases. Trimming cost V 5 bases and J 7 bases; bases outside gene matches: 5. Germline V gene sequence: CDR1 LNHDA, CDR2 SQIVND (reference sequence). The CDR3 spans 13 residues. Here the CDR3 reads CASSEGAGQPQHF. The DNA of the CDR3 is TGTGCCAGTAGTGAGGGGGCTGGGCAGCCCCAGCATTTT.

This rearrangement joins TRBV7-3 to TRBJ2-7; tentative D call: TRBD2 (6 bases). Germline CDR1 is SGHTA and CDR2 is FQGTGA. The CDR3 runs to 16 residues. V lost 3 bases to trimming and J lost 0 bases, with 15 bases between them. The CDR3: CASSLRLELSSYEQYF. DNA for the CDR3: TGTGCCAGCAGCTTGCGACTAGAGTTGAGCTCCTACGAGCAGTACTTC.

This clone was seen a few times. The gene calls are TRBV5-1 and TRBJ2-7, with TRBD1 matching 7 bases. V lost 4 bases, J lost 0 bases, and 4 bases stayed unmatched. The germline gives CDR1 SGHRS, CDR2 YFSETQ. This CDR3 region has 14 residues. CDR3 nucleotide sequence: TGCGCCAGCAGCAGACAGGGAAGCTCCTACGAGCAGTACTTC. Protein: CASSRQGSSYEQYF.

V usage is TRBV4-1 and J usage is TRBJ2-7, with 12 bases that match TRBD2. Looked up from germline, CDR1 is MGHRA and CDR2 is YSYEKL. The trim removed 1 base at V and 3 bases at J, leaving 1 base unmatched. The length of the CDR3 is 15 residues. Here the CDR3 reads CASSQVTSGSYEQYF. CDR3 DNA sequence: TGCGCCAGCAGCCAAGTGACTAGCGGGAGCTACGAGCAGTACTTC.

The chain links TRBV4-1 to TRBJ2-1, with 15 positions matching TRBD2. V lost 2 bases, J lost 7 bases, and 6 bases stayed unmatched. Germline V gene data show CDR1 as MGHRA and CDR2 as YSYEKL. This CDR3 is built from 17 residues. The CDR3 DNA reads TGCGCCAGCAGCCAACCTCCGGGACTAGCGGGAGGAAATGAGCAGTTCTTC. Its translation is CASSQPPGLAGGNEQFF.

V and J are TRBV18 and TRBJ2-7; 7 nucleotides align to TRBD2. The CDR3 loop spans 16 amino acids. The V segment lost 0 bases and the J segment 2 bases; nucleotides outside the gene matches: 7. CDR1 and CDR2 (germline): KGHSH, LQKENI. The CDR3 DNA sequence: TGTGCCAGCTCACCACCGTCGGGAGGTTCCCCCTACGAGCAGTACTTC. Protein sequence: CASSPPSGGSPYEQYF.

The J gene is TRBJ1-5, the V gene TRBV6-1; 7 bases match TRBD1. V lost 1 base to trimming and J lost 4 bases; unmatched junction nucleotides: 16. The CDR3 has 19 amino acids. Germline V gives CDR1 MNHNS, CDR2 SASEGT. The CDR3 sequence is CASSEEAATGLFGNQPQHF. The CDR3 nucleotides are TGTGCCAGCAGTGAAGAGGCGGCGACAGGGCTCTTTGGGAATCAGCCCCAGCATTTT.

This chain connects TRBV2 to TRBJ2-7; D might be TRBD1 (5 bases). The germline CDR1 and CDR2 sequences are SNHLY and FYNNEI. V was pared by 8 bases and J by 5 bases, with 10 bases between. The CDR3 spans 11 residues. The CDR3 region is CASQGVHEQYF. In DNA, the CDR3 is TGTGCCAGCCAAGGGGTCCACGAGCAGTACTTC. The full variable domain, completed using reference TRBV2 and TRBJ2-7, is EPEVTQTPSHQVTQMGQEVILRCVPISNHLYFYWYRQILGQKVEFLVSFYNNEISEKSEIFDDQFSVERPDGSNFTLKIRSTKLEDSAMYFCASQGVHEQYFGPGTRLTVT.

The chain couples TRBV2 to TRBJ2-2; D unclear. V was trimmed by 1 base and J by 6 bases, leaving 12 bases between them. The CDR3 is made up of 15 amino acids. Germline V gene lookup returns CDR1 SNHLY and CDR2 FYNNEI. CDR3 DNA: TGTGCCAGCAGTGAAGGGCGACTTGGCTCCGGGGAGCTGTTTTTT. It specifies CASSEGRLGSGELFF.

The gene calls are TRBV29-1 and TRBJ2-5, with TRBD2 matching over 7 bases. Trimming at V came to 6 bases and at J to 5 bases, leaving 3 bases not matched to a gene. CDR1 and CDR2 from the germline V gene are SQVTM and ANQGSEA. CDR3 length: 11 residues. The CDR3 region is CSVPGGETQYF. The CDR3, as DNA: TGCAGCGTCCCCGGGGGGGAGACCCAGTACTTC.

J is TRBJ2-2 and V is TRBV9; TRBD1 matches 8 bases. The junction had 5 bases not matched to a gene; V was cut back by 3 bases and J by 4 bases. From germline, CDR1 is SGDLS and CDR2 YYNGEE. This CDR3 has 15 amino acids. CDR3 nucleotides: TGTGCCAGCAGCGCCCAGGGGGCGCGCACCGGGGAGCTGTTTTTT. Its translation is CASSAQGARTGELFF.

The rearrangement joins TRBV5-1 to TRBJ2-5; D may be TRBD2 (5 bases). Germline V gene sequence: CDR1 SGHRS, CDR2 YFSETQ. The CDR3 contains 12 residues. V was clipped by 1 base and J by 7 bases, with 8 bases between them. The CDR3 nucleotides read TGCGCCAGCAGCTTGCCTCGGGGGACCCAGTACTTC. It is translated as CASSLPRGTQYF.

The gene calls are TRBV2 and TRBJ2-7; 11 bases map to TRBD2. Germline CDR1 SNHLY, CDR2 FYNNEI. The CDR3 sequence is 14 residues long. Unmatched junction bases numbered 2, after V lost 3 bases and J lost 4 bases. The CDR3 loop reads CASSDTSGSYEQYF. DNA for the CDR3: TGTGCCAGCAGTGACACTAGCGGGAGTTACGAGCAGTACTTC.

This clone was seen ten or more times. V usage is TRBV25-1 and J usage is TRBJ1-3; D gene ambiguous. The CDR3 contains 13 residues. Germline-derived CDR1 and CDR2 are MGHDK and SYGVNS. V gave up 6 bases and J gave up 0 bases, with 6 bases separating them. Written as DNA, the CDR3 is TGTGCCAGCAGGGAGAACTCTGGAAACACCATATATTTT. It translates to CASRENSGNTIYF.

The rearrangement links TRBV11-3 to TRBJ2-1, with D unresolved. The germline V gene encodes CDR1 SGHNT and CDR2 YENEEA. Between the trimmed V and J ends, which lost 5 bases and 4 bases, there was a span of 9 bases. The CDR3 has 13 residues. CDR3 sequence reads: CASSREAYNEQFF. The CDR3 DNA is TGTGCCAGCAGCCGAGAGGCTTACAATGAGCAGTTCTTC. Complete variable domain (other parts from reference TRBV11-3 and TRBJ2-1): EAGVVQSPRYKIIEKKQPVAFWCNPISGHNTLYWYLQNLGQGPELLIRYENEEAVDDSQLPKDRFSAERLKGVDSTLKIQPAELGDSAVYLCASSREAYNEQFFGPGTRLTVL.

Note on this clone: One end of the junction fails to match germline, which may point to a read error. The CDR3: CASTLGTGGAGNQPQHF. DNA for the CDR3: TGTGCCAGCACCTTAGGGACAGGGGGCGCTGGCAATCAGCCCCAGCATTTT. The chain recombines TRBV7-2 with TRBJ1-5; 12 bases line up with TRBD1. This CDR3 contains 17 residues. From germline, CDR1 is SGHTA and CDR2 FQGNSA.

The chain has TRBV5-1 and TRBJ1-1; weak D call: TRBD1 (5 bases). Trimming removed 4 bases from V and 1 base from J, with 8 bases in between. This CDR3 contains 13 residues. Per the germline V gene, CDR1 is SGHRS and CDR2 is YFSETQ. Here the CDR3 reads CASSPGGNTEAFF. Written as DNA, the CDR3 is TGCGCCAGCAGCCCGGGGGGGAACACTGAAGCTTTCTTT.

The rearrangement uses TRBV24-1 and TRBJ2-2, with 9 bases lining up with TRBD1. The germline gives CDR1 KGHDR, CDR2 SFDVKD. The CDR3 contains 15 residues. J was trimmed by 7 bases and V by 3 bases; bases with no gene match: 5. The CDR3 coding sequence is TGTGCCACCAGTGATCCCCGACAGGGGGTCGGGGAGCTGTTTTTT. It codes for CATSDPRQGVGELFF.

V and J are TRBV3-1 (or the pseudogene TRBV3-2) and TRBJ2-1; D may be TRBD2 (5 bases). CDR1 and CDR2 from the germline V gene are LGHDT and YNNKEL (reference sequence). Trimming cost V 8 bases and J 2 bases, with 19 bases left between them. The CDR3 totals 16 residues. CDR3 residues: CASSTREGVPYNEQFF. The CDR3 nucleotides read TGTGCCAGCTCCACCCGTGAGGGAGTCCCCTACAATGAGCAGTTCTTC.

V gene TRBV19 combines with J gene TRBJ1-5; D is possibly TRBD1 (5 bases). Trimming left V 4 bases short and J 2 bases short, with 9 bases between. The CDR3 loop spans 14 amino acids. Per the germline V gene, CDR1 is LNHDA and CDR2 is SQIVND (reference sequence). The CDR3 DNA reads TGTGCCAGTAGTAGCGGAGGGGGCAATCAGCCCCAGCATTTT. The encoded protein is CASSSGGGNQPQHF.

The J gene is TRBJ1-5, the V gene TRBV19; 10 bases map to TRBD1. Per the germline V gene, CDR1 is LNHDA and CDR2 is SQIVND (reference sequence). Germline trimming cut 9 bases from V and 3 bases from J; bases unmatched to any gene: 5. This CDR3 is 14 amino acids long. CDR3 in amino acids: CASRGQGNNQPQHF. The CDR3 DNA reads TGTGCCAGCAGGGGACAGGGGAACAATCAGCCCCAGCATTTT.

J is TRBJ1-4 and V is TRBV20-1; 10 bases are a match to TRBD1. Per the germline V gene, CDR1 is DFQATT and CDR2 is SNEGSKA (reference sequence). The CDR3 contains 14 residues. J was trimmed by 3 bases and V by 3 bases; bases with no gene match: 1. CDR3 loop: CSASDRGPNEKLFF. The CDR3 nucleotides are TGCAGTGCTAGTGACAGGGGGCCTAATGAAAAACTGTTTTTT.

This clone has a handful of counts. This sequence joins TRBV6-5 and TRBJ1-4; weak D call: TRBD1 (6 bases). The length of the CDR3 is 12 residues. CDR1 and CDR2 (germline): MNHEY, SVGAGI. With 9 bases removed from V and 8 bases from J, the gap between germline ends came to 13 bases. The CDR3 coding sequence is TGTGCCAGTGGCCGGGACACCGAAAAACTGTTTTTT. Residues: CASGRDTEKLFF.

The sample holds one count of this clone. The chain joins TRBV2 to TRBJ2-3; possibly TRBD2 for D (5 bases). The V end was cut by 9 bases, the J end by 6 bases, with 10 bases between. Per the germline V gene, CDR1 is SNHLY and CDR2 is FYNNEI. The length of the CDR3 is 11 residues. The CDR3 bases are TGTGCCAGACAGTCGGGGGATACGCAGTATTTT. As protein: CARQSGDTQYF.